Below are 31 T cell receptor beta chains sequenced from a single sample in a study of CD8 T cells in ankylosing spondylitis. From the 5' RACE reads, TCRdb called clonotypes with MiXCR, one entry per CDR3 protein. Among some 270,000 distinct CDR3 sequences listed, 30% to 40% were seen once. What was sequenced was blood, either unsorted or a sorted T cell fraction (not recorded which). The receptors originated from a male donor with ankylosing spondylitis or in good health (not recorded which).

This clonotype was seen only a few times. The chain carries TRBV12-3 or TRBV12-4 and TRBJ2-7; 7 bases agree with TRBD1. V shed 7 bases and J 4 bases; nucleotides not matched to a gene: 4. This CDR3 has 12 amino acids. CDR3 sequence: CASNRGAYEQYF. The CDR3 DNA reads TGTGCCAGCAACAGGGGAGCTTACGAGCAGTACTTC.

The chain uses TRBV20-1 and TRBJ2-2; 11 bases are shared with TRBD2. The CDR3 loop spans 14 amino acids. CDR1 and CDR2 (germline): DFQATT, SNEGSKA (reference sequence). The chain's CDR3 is CSGTSGLNTGELFF. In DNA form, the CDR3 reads TGCAGCGGGACTAGCGGTCTGAACACCGGGGAGCTGTTTTTT.

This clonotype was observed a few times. Here the CDR3 DNA reads TGTGCCACCAGCAGAGTTTTAGAGACCCAGTACTTC. This translates into CATSRVLETQYF. The chain combines TRBV15 with TRBJ2-5; D remains unclear. V was cut by 1 base and J by 4 bases, with 4 bases left in between. The CDR3 loop spans 12 amino acids. Germline CDR1 reads LNHNV; CDR2 reads YYDKDF (reference sequence).

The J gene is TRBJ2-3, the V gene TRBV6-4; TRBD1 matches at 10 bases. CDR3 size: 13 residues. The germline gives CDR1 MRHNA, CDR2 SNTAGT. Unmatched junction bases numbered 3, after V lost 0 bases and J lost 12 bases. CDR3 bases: TGTGCCAGCAGTGACTCGGGACAGGGGTCCCAGTATTTT. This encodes CASSDSGQGSQYF.

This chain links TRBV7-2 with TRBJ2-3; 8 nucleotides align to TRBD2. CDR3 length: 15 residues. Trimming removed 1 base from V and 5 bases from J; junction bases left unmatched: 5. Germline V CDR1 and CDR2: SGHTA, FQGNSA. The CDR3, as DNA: TGTGCCAGCAGCTTAGTGGCGGGGGGTGGAGATACGCAGTATTTT. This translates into CASSLVAGGGDTQYF.

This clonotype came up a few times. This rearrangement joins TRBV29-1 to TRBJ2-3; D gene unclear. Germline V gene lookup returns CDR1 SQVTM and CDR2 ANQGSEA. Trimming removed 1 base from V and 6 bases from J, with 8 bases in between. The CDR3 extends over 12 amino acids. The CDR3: CSVEGPPDTQYF. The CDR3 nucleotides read TGCAGCGTTGAAGGGCCCCCGGATACGCAGTATTTT.

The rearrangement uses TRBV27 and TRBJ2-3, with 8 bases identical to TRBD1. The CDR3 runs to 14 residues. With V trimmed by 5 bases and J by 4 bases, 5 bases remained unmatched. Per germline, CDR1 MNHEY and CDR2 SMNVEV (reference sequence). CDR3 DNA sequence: TGTGCCAGCAGTCTAGGACAGGGCCCAGATACGCAGTATTTT. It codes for CASSLGQGPDTQYF.

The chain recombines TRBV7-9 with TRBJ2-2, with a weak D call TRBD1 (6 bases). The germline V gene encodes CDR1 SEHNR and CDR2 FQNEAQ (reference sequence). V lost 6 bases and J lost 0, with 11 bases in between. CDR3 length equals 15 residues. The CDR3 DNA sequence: TGTGCCAGCAGACAGGGAGCGTCGAACACCGGGGAGCTGTTTTTT. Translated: CASRQGASNTGELFF.

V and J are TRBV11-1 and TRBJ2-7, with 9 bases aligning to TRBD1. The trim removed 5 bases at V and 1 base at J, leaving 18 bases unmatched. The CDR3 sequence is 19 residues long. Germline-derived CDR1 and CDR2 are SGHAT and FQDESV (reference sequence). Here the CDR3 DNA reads TGTGCCAGCAGCCCAATAGGTCACCCCGGGACAGGGAGGTCCTACGAGCAGTACTTC. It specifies CASSPIGHPGTGRSYEQYF.

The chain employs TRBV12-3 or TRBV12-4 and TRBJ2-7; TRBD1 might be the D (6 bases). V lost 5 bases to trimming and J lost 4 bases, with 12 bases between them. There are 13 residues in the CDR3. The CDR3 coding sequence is TGTGCCAGCAGTGTATCGGACAGTTACGAGCAGTACTTC. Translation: CASSVSDSYEQYF.

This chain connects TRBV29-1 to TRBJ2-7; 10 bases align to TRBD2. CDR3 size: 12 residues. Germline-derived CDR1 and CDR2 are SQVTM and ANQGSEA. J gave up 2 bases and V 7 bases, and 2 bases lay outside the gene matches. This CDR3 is CSASGGTYEQYF. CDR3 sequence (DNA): TGCAGCGCTAGCGGGGGAACCTACGAGCAGTACTTC.

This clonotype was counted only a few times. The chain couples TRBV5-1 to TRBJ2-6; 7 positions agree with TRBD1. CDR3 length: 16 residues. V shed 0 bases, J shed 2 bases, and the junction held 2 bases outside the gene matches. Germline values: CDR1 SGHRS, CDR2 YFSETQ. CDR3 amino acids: CASSLGDSAGANVLTF. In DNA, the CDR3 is TGCGCCAGCAGCTTGGGGGACAGCGCTGGGGCCAACGTCCTGACTTTC.

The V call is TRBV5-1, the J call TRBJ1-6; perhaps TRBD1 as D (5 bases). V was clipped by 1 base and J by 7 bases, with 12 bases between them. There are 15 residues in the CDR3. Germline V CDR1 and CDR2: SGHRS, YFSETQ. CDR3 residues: CASSLNAGPNSPLHF. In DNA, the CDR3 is TGCGCCAGCAGCTTGAATGCAGGGCCCAATTCACCCCTCCACTTT.

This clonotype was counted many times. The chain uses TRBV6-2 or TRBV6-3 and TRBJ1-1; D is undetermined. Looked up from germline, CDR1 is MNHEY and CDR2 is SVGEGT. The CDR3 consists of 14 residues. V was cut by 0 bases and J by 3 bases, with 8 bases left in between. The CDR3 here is CASSYSTEYTEAFF. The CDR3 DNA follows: TGTGCCAGCAGTTACTCGACGGAATACACTGAAGCTTTCTTT.

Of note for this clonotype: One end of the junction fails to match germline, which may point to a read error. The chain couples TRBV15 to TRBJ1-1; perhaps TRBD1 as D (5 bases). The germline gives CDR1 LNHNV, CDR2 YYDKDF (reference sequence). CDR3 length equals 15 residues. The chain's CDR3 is CATSRDRVRNTDAFF. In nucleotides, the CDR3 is TGTGCCACCAGCAGAGACAGGGTTCGCAACACTGACGCTTTCTTT.

The CDR3 sequence: CASSLSRGRETQYF. The CDR3 bases are TGCGCCAGCAGCTTGTCGCGGGGTCGTGAGACCCAGTACTTC. V is TRBV5-1 and J is TRBJ2-5; D is perhaps TRBD2 (6 bases). Per the germline V gene, CDR1 is SGHRS and CDR2 is YFSETQ. V was shortened by 1 base and J by 5 bases, with 12 bases between the two germline ends. This CDR3 is built from 14 residues.

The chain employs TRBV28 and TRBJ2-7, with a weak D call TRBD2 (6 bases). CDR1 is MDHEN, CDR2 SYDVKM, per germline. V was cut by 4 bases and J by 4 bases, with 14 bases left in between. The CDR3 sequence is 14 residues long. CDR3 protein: CASSSPTRDYEQYF. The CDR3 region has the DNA TGTGCCAGCAGTTCACCGACTAGGGATTACGAGCAGTACTTC.

The CDR3: CASILAHGQGVSEQYF. The CDR3 DNA reads TGTGCCAGCATCCTAGCGCACGGACAGGGGGTGAGCGAGCAGTACTTC. The V gene is TRBV12-3 or TRBV12-4, the J gene TRBJ2-7; 10 bases agree with TRBD1. CDR3 length: 16 amino acids. After removal of 7 bases from V and 6 bases from J, the junction contained 15 bases not matched to a gene.

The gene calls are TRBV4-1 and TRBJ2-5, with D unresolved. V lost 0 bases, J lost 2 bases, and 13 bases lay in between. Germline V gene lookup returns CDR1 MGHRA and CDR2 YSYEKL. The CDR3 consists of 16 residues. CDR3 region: CASSQDRSRVQETQYF. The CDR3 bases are TGCGCCAGCAGCCAAGATAGGTCTAGGGTTCAAGAGACCCAGTACTTC.

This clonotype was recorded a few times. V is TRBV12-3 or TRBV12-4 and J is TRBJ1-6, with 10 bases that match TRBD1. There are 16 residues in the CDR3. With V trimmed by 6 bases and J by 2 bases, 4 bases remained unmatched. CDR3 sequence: CASSRDRGAYNSPLHF. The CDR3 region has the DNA TGTGCCAGCAGCCGGGACAGGGGAGCCTATAATTCACCCCTCCACTTT.

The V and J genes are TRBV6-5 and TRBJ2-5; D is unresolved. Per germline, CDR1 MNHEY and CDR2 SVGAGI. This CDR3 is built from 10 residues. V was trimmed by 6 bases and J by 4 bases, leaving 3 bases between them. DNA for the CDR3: TGTGCCAGCAGACCAGAGACCCAGTACTTC. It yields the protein CASRPETQYF.

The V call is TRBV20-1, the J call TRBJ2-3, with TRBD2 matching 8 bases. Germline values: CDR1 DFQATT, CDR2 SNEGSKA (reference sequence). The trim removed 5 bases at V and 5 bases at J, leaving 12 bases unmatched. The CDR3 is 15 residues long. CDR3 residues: CSAQPGGGHKDTQYF. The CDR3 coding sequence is TGCAGTGCTCAACCGGGCGGGGGGCATAAAGATACGCAGTATTTT.

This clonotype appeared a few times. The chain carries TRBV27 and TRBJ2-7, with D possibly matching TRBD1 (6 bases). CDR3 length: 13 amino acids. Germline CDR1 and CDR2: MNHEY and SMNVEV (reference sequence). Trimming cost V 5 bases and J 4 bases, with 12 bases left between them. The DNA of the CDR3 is TGTGCCAGCAGTCCCCAGGGGCGTTACGAGCAGTACTTC. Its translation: CASSPQGRYEQYF.

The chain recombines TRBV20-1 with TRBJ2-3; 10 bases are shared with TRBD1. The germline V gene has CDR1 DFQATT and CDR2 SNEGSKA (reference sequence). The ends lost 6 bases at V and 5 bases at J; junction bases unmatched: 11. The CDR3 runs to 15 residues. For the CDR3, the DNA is TGCAGTGCCACAACCGGGACAGGGGTAATAGATACGCAGTATTTT. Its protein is CSATTGTGVIDTQYF.

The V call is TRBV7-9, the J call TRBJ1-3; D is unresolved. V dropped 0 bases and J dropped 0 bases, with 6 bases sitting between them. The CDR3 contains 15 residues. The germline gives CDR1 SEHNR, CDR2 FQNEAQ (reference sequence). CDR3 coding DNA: TGTGCCAGCAGCTTAGCCACGAACTCTGGAAACACCATATATTTT. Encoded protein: CASSLATNSGNTIYF.

The CDR3 loop is CASSFLRIGYEQYF. The CDR3 nucleotides are TGTGCCAGCAGCTTCTTACGGATTGGCTACGAGCAGTACTTC. The V gene is TRBV7-6, the J gene TRBJ2-7, with no clear D. CDR1 is SGHVS, CDR2 FNYEAQ, per germline. V lost 3 bases to trimming and J lost 3 bases, with 12 bases between them. The length of the CDR3 is 14 residues.

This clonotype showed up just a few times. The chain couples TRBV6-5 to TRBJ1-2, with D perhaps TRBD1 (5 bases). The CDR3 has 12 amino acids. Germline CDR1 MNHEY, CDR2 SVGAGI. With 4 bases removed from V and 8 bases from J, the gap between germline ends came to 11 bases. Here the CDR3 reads CASSSGGLGYTF. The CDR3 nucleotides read TGTGCCAGCAGTTCCGGGGGGTTGGGCTACACCTTC.

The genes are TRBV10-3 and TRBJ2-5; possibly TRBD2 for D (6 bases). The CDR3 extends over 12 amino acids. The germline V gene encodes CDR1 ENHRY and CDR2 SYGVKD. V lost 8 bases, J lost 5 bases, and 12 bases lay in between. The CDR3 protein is CAIGKGGETQYF. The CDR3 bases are TGTGCCATCGGGAAAGGAGGGGAGACCCAGTACTTC.

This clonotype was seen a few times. The chain's CDR3 is CATRGGADTQYF. Here the CDR3 DNA reads TGTGCCACGAGGGGAGGAGCAGATACGCAGTATTTT. The chain employs TRBV24-1 and TRBJ2-3; D might be TRBD2 (6 bases). Germline V gene data show CDR1 as KGHDR and CDR2 as SFDVKD. The V and J ends lost 10 bases and 4 bases respectively, with 11 bases between them. The CDR3 contains 12 residues.

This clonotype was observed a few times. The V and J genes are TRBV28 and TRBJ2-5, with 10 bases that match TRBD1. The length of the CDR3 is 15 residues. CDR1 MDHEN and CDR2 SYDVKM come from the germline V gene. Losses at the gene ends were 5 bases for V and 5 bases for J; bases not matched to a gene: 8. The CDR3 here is CASSPRTGGDETQYF. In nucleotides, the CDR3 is TGTGCCAGCAGTCCACGGACAGGGGGTGATGAGACCCAGTACTTC.

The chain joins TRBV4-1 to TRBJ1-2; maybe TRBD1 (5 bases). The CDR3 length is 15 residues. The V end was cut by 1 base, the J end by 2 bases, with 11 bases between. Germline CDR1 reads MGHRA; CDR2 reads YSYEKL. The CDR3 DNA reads TGCGCCAGCAGCCAAGGAGGGGTTTGGAACTATGGCTACACCTTC. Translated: CASSQGGVWNYGYTF.